At least ten counts were recorded for the clone carrying this T cell receptor beta chain. Trimming took 2 bases from V and 10 from J; bases not matched to a gene: 5. The germline V gene has CDR1 GTSNPN and CDR2 SVGIG (reference sequence). The CDR3 is made up of 12 amino acids. Using 9.5 to 10 ml of fresh peripheral blood, PBMCs were prepared. The sample belongs to a study of T cells in Graves' hyperthyroidism and ophthalmopathy. TCR beta CDR3 sequences were amplified from RNA transcripts. Using the HTBI primer set, a first-round RT-PCR was run on the TCR CDR3. From the multiplex PCR reads, TCRdb called clonotypes with MiXCR, one entry per CDR3 protein. The sample has more than 350,000 distinct CDR3 sequences, about a sixth seen once.

Input material: blood. This sequence originates from a woman aged 25 to 39 with Graves' hyperthyroidism that later progressed to Graves' ophthalmopathy. This sequence joins TRBV30 and TRBJ2-1, with TRBD1 matching 7 bases. CDR3 DNA: TGTGCCTGGAGTAGACAGGGCGGAGAGCAGTTCTTC. It yields the protein CAWSRQGGEQFF. Using reference TRBV30 and TRBJ2-1 for the parts outside the CDR3, the full variable domain is SQTIHQWPATLVQPVGSPLSLECTVEGTSNPNLYWYRQAAGRGLQLLFYSVGIGQISSEVPQNLSASRPQDRQFILSSKKLLLSDSGFYLCAWSRQGGEQFFGPGTRLTVL.